The clone carrying this T cell receptor (beta chain) was seen only a few times. This sample is drawn from a study of control samples from healthy donors and cancer patients. The V gene's germline CDR1 is SGHNT and CDR2 YYREEE (reference sequence). This CDR3 contains 15 residues. The J segment lost 6 bases and the V segment lost 0 bases, leaving 3 bases of the junction unmatched. Repertoires were generated with immunoSEQ multiplex PCR, while TCRdb's copy carries only in-frame clones and drops some. The sample contains roughly 30,000 clones, 80% to 95% of which appear only once. The chain is built from TRBV5-4 and TRBJ2-4; 10 bases align to TRBD1. This TCR was recovered from a middle-aged man with colorectal cancer. The sequenced sample was PBMCs. The CDR3 sequence is CASSLAGQGLNIQYF. CDR3 nucleotides: TGTGCCAGCAGCTTGGCGGGACAGGGGTTAAACATTCAGTACTTC. Full variable domain (outside the CDR3, taken from reference TRBV5-4 and TRBJ2-4): ETGVTQSPTHLIKTRGQQVTLRCSSQSGHNTVSWYQQALGQGPQFIFQYYREEENGRGNFPPRFSGLQFPNYSSELNVNALELDDSALYLCASSLAGQGLNIQYFGAGTRLSVL.